Below, 10 T cell receptor beta chains from the same sample are listed, as sequenced in a study of T-cell memory formation after mild COVID-19. TCRdb reanalysed the 5' RACE reads using MiXCR and keeps one entry per CDR3 protein. The sample has 250,000 to 300,000 distinct CDR3 sequences; 15% to 20% are singletons. Material: PBMCs or a T cell subset sorted from them (not recorded which). Receptors were obtained from a man aged 18 to 30 who had mild COVID-19 (a few samples of this study predate the infection). Cell type and time point are not known.

In this sample, this clonotype turned up many times. The chain is built from TRBV5-1 and TRBJ2-1, with D possibly matching TRBD2 (5 bases). V shed 3 bases and J shed 0 bases, with 13 bases lying between them. Germline loops: CDR1 SGHRS, CDR2 YFSETQ. This CDR3 is 16 amino acids long. The CDR3 sequence is CASSSGPEGSYNEQFF. CDR3 DNA: TGCGCCAGCAGCTCAGGACCCGAGGGCTCCTACAATGAGCAGTTCTTC.

The CDR3 DNA reads as TGCGCCAGCAGCTTGGCCGGGACGGAGGAGGAGCTGTTTTTT. Translated, it gives CASSLAGTEEELFF. This chain uses TRBV5-1 with TRBJ2-2; D may correspond to TRBD1 or TRBD2 (5 bases each). Trimming cost V 0 bases and J 10 bases, with 13 bases left between them. The CDR3 totals 14 residues. Germline assignment: CDR1 SGHRS and CDR2 YFSETQ. The complete variable domain, with remaining parts taken from reference TRBV5-1 and TRBJ2-2, reads KAGVTQTPRYLIKTRGQQVTLSCSPISGHRSVSWYQQTPGQGLQFLFEYFSETQRNKGNFPGRFSGRQFSNSRSEMNVSTLELGDSALYLCASSLAGTEEELFFGEGSRLTVL.

The chain recombines TRBV4-3 with TRBJ1-4; 7 bases agree with TRBD1. V shed 3 bases, J shed 7 bases, and the junction held 8 bases outside the gene matches. The CDR3 length is 15 residues. Germline CDR1 is LGHNA and CDR2 is YSLEER. The CDR3 nucleotides are TGCGCCAGCAGCCAGGTTCACAGGGGAAGTGAAAAACTGTTTTTT. It translates to CASSQVHRGSEKLFF.

This clonotype was counted between two and nine times. The CDR3 sequence: CASSSRDGAGTQYF. CDR3 nucleotides: TGTGCCAGCAGTTCCCGGGACGGGGCAGGGACCCAGTACTTC. This chain joins TRBV12-3 or TRBV12-4 and TRBJ2-5, with D perhaps given as TRBD1 or TRBD2 (5 bases each). V was cut by 4 bases and J by 7 bases, with 16 bases left in between. The CDR3 is made up of 14 amino acids.

This chain links TRBV6-2 or TRBV6-3 with TRBJ2-5, with a tentative D call TRBD1 (6 bases). Germline-derived CDR1 and CDR2 are MNHEY and SVGEGT. The CDR3 has 14 amino acids. V was cut by 7 bases and J by 1 base, with 13 bases left in between. The CDR3 DNA follows: TGTGCCAGCACCGCCGGGACAACCCAAGAGACCCAGTACTTC. Protein sequence: CASTAGTTQETQYF.

The table lists this clonotype with a few counts. V is TRBV5-1 and J is TRBJ2-5, with D hard to call. Germline lookup yields CDR1 SGHRS and CDR2 YFSETQ. This CDR3 region has 16 residues. Trimming removed 1 base at V and 3 bases at J, with 16 bases between. The CDR3: CASSLFFLGPKETQYF. CDR3 in DNA: TGCGCCAGCAGCTTGTTTTTCCTTGGACCGAAAGAGACCCAGTACTTC.

This clonotype was observed a handful of times. The chain has TRBV29-1 and TRBJ2-5; D is unclear. The CDR3 runs to 13 residues. The V end lost 6 bases, the J end lost 2 bases, and 13 bases lay between the germline ends. Germline V gene data show CDR1 as SQVTM and CDR2 as ANQGSEA. The CDR3 sequence is CSVGWGRQETQYF. As DNA, the CDR3 is TGCAGCGTGGGTTGGGGTCGACAAGAGACCCAGTACTTC.

Only a few counts were recorded for this clonotype. This rearrangement joins TRBV7-8 to TRBJ1-5; D is undetermined. The CDR3 is 12 amino acids. CDR1 and CDR2 (germline): SGHVS, FQNEAQ. V shed 8 bases and J shed 1 base, with 6 bases lying between them. The CDR3 DNA follows: TGTGCCAGCGGAGGGAGCAATCAGCCCCAGCATTTT. This gives the protein CASGGSNQPQHF.

This clonotype showed up just a few times. The chain carries TRBV20-1 and TRBJ1-2, with D hard to call. This CDR3 spans 13 amino acids. V was trimmed by 6 bases and J by 4 bases, leaving 15 bases between them. The germline V gene has CDR1 DFQATT and CDR2 SNEGSKA (reference sequence). DNA for the CDR3: TGCAGTGCCGCCGATCCCTGGAGCTATGGCTACACCTTC. Encoded protein: CSAADPWSYGYTF.

This clonotype was seen more than once but under ten times. V is TRBV29-1 and J is TRBJ2-7; D remains ambiguous. CDR1 SQVTM and CDR2 ANQGSEA come from the germline V gene. V lost 4 bases and J 4 bases, leaving 5 bases between the germline ends. The CDR3 runs 10 residues. CDR3 in amino acids: CSVVEYEQYF. In DNA, the CDR3 is TGCAGCGTTGTGGAGTACGAGCAGTACTTC.